Given below is one T cell receptor (beta chain) in context. Which antigen it targets is not known. The record has no base qualities; no much larger clone is one base away. The sample comes from a study of blood T cell repertoires in COVID-19 (dated by TCRdb to about 2020). Describing the broader study: Samples from collaborators originated in the United States, Italy and Spain and spanned both the acute and convalescent phases of COVID-19. Subjects who had been exposed to COVID-19, were actively infected with it, or had recovered from it provided the deeply sampled blood TCRbeta repertoires that made up the dataset. The repertoires were made available in a free public database intended to serve as a resource for research on the immune response to SARS-CoV-2. The material from the prospective study consisted of cDNA or gDNA derived from T cells, B-cell-depleted T cells, or PBMCs. Samples were obtained from the ongoing ImmuneRACE study (first 160 participants) and from some 1,300 subjects provided by 6 global collaborators. Where available, HLA class I and class II types were obtained from metadata supplied by the sample provider rather than from assay-based typing. Sample metadata almost always included a de-identified subject ID, COVID-19 status, age in years and sex. Summary of the overall study and its limitations: The amount of clinical and demographic metadata varied by source and participant and was provided uncurated.

TCRbeta CDR3 regions were amplified from genomic DNA using the immunoSEQ Assay, a bias-controlled multiplex PCR. The authors' pipeline ran thus. The number of nucleated cells in each sample was estimated by amplification of reference gene primers within the assay. To quantify the absolute abundance of each unique TCRbeta CDR3 rearrangement, sequence reads were collapsed and filtered. For each sample, productive Simpson clonality was calculated as the square root of Simpson's diversity index over productive rearrangements. TCRdb carries this immuneACCESS record with in-frame sequences only. Its versions omit some clonotypes, under half of them owing to an unresolved V gene in the studies checked, with the rest unexplained. The V and J calls and clone size come from that table; D and trimming were worked out from the DNA. The sample table contains some 180,000 clones; only one count was recorded for roughly 85% of them. Around 7.8% of the sample comes from the top ten.

Whole blood was collected in K2EDTA tubes by collaborating institutions according to the institutions' own protocols. For TCRbeta analysis, collaborator samples were shipped as frozen whole blood, as isolated PBMCs, or as DNA extracted from either sample type. From the cysteine up to the phenylalanine, the CDR3 has a length of 11 residues. This entry keeps only the CDR3 DNA: 33 bases, framed from base 1. CDR1 and CDR2 are drawn from the germline V gene (reference sequence): GTSNPN, SVGIG. Trimming takes 7 bases off V and 11 bases off J; junction bases not matched to a gene: 10. The source material was peripheral blood. The TCR originated in a woman in her sixties with acute or convalescent COVID-19. The chain was built from TRBV30 and TRBJ1-1, with 7 bases matching TRBD1. CDR3 reads: CAFLGQALAFF. The base sequence is TGTGCCTTCCTAGGACAGGCCTTGGCTTTCTTT.